What follows is one T cell receptor beta chain and its context. The antigen is unknown. This entry is derived from a study of response to subunit inactivated influenza vaccine. Study-level results: Authors suggested seasonal influenza vaccinations each recruit few new T cells.

TCRdb analysed the RT-PCR reads with MiXCR anew, one entry per CDR3 protein. The sample lists fewer than 250,000 distinct CDR3 sequences; under 15% were seen once. V shed 0 bases and J shed 3 bases, with 12 bases lying between them. The germline CDR1 and CDR2 sequences are LNHNV and YYDKDF (reference sequence). The CDR3 consists of 15 residues. The source was CD8+ T cells sorted from PBMCs, collected less than 6 days after vaccination. This receptor was taken from a man aged 45-65 years who received an inactivated influenza vaccine. The rearrangement uses TRBV15 and TRBJ2-7, with TRBD1 as a possible D gene (6 bases). The CDR3 reads CATSRDRNRDYEQYF. The CDR3 DNA follows: TGTGCCACCAGCAGAGATAGGAACAGGGACTACGAGCAGTACTTC.